One sample yielded the 20 T cell receptor beta chains listed below, sequenced in a study of blood T cell repertoires in COVID-19 (dated by TCRdb to about 2020). Library preparation used the immunoSEQ multiplex PCR assay. Sourced from immuneACCESS, this table was stored by TCRdb with only in-frame sequences that have V and J called. A share of the clones is absent; for the studies checked, an unresolved V gene accounts for under half, and the remainder has no known explanation. The sample table lists over 50,000 clones, around 82% of them with a count of one. The leading ten clones occupy around 16% of the sample. Sequencing used peripheral blood. Receptors were obtained from a man between 60 and 70 years old with COVID-19, enrolled during active disease.

The rearrangement uses TRBV12-3 or TRBV12-4 and TRBJ1-5, with a weak D call TRBD1 (5 bases). V lost 0 bases, J lost 15 bases, and 9 bases lay in between. This CDR3 has 11 amino acids. DNA of the CDR3: TGTGCCAGCAGTTTAGCTGGGGGGGGGCATTTT. Protein product: CASSLAGGGHF.

CDR3 DNA sequence: TGTGCCAGCAGCGTCGGAGGCACAACTAACTATGGCTACACCTTC. Translation: CASSVGGTTNYGYTF. The J gene is TRBJ1-2, the V gene TRBV9, with D hard to call. CDR1 and CDR2 from the germline V gene are SGDLS and YYNGEE. V was clipped by 2 bases and J by 0 bases, with 11 bases between them. CDR3 size: 15 residues.

This clone was seen once. The CDR3 DNA reads TGCGCCAGCAGCTTGGCTAGCGGGCAAGAGACCCAGTACTTC. It yields the protein CASSLASGQETQYF. The genes are TRBV5-1 and TRBJ2-5; TRBD2 aligns across 8 bases. In germline, CDR1 is SGHRS, CDR2 YFSETQ. With V trimmed by 0 bases and J by 2 bases, 0 bases remained unmatched. This CDR3 spans 14 amino acids.

CDR3 coding DNA: TGTGCCAGCAGCCTTGACAGGGGCGGCAATCAGCCCCAGCATTTT. Translating gives CASSLDRGGNQPQHF. The chain employs TRBV11-2 and TRBJ1-5, with 8 bases identical to TRBD1. In germline, CDR1 is SGHAT, CDR2 FQNNGV. There are 15 residues in the CDR3. V dropped 5 bases and J dropped 2; count of bases not matched to a gene: 5.

This chain joins TRBV24-1 and TRBJ1-2; 9 positions match TRBD1. The CDR3 runs 16 residues. V shed 4 bases, J shed 6 bases, and the junction held 11 bases outside the gene matches. Germline V lookup: CDR1 KGHDR, CDR2 SFDVKD. The chain's CDR3 is CATSDTAGTGSDGYTF. DNA of the CDR3: TGTGCCACCAGTGACACCGCCGGGACAGGGAGCGATGGCTACACCTTC.

The chain employs TRBV5-1 and TRBJ2-7; the D is unclear. The CDR3 is 11 amino acids. V was shortened by 3 bases and J by 1 base, with 2 bases between the two germline ends. CDR1 and CDR2 (germline): SGHRS, YFSETQ. In nucleotides, the CDR3 is TGCGCCAGCAGCTCTTCCTACGAGCAGTACTTC. Protein product: CASSSSYEQYF.

The chain links TRBV6-5 to TRBJ2-5; D is ambiguous. The V gene's germline CDR1 is MNHEY and CDR2 SVGAGI. V shed 8 bases and J shed 1 base, with 14 bases lying between them. CDR3 length: 14 amino acids. Here the CDR3 DNA reads TGTGCCAGCCGAAGCTCAGGCCTCCAAGAGACCCAGTACTTC. It is translated as CASRSSGLQETQYF.

The rearrangement joins TRBV6-2 or TRBV6-3 to TRBJ2-5; D not resolved. The CDR3 covers 15 residues. Germline lookup yields CDR1 MNHEY and CDR2 SVGEGT. The germline V and J ends were trimmed by 0 bases and 2 bases, with 10 bases remaining between them. CDR3 protein: CASSYSRSMQETQYF. DNA for the CDR3: TGTGCCAGCAGTTACTCAAGGAGCATGCAAGAGACCCAGTACTTC.

The gene calls are TRBV2 and TRBJ2-5; weak D call: TRBD2 (5 bases). CDR1 and CDR2 from the germline V gene are SNHLY and FYNNEI. V was cut by 1 base and J by 5 bases, with 11 bases left in between. The CDR3 is made up of 14 amino acids. The CDR3 is CASSEVASSETQYF. As DNA, the CDR3 is TGTGCCAGCAGTGAAGTCGCTAGCTCTGAGACCCAGTACTTC.

This chain links TRBV6-5 with TRBJ1-2; 7 bases align to TRBD1. After removal of 5 bases from V and 3 bases from J, the junction contained 6 bases not matched to a gene. Germline lookup yields CDR1 MNHEY and CDR2 SVGAGI. This CDR3 contains 14 residues. CDR3 protein: CASSTSGTDYGYTF. CDR3 DNA sequence: TGTGCCAGCAGTACTTCCGGGACAGACTATGGCTACACCTTC.

This sequence joins TRBV6-6 and TRBJ2-7, with 8 positions matching TRBD2. V shed 5 bases and J 3 bases; nucleotides not matched to a gene: 9. Germline V gene lookup returns CDR1 MNHNY and CDR2 SVGAGI (reference sequence). This CDR3 is built from 15 residues. CDR3 DNA: TGTGCCAGCAGTACAGCGGGAGCTCTGGGCTACGAGCAGTACTTC. This translates into CASSTAGALGYEQYF.

The chain is built from TRBV10-2 and TRBJ2-1, with D unclear. Germline-derived CDR1 and CDR2 are WSHSY and SAAADI. V lost 4 bases and J lost 7, with 5 bases in between. This CDR3 comprises 11 residues. This chain's CDR3 is CASSAMNEQFF. CDR3 in DNA: TGCGCCAGCAGTGCAATGAATGAGCAGTTCTTC.

This chain links TRBV28 with TRBJ2-5; 10 bases are a match to TRBD1. The junction had 6 bases not matched to a gene; V was cut back by 6 bases and J by 5 bases. The CDR3 spans 14 residues. Germline CDR1 and CDR2: MDHEN and SYDVKM. Here the CDR3 DNA reads TGTGCCAGCAGGAGACAGGGGGCGGGCGAGACCCAGTACTTC. Translating it yields CASRRQGAGETQYF.

The gene calls are TRBV5-5 and TRBJ1-2, with 8 bases identical to TRBD1. CDR3 size: 14 residues. V trimming: 3 bases; J trimming: 7 bases; junction bases outside the gene matches: 8. Looked up from germline, CDR1 is SGHKS and CDR2 is YYEKEE (reference sequence). The CDR3 loop is CASSSQGTGGGYTF. CDR3 nucleotide sequence: TGTGCCAGCAGCTCGCAGGGGACAGGAGGTGGCTACACCTTC. The full variable domain, with the rest looked up from reference TRBV5-5 and TRBJ1-2, is DAGVTQSPTHLIKTRGQQVTLRCSPISGHKSVSWYQQVLGQGPQFIFQYYEKEERGRGNFPDRFSARQFPNYSSELNVNALLLGDSALYLCASSSQGTGGGYTFGSGTRLTVV.

The chain has TRBV5-1 and TRBJ2-5, with D maybe TRBD1 (8 bases). Per germline, CDR1 SGHRS and CDR2 YFSETQ. V dropped 4 bases and J dropped 2 bases, with 15 bases sitting between them. The CDR3 totals 15 residues. The DNA of the CDR3 is TGCGCCAGCAGCCCCGGGGGGACAGGACAAGAGACCCAGTACTTC. As protein: CASSPGGTGQETQYF.

The genes are TRBV19 and TRBJ1-5, with 10 nucleotides matching TRBD1. Germline V gene lookup returns CDR1 LNHDA and CDR2 SQIVND (reference sequence). The V and J ends lost 7 bases and 2 bases, in that order; junction bases with no gene match: 2. The CDR3 sequence is 14 residues long. CDR3: CASTGTGGNQPQHF. The DNA for the CDR3 is TGTGCCAGTACTGGGACAGGGGGCAATCAGCCCCAGCATTTT.

This rearrangement joins TRBV7-2 to TRBJ1-2, with D possibly matching TRBD1 (6 bases). This CDR3 is built from 14 residues. Germline CDR1 SGHTA, CDR2 FQGNSA. The V gene lost 1 base and the J gene lost 4 bases, with 10 bases spanning the gap. For the CDR3, the DNA is TGTGCCAGCAGCTTAGAGGGGACAAGCTATGGCTACACCTTC. It translates to CASSLEGTSYGYTF.

The chain is built from TRBV19 and TRBJ2-3; no definite D call. Between the trimmed V and J ends, which lost 5 bases and 0 bases, there was a span of 12 bases. The CDR3 loop spans 15 amino acids. In germline, CDR1 is LNHDA, CDR2 SQIVND (reference sequence). Here the CDR3 reads CASSWADTSTDTQYF. The CDR3 DNA is TGTGCCAGTAGTTGGGCAGACACTAGCACAGATACGCAGTATTTT.

This chain connects TRBV7-2 to TRBJ2-1, with 9 nucleotides matching TRBD1. V lost 6 bases to trimming and J lost 2 bases; unmatched junction nucleotides: 5. The CDR3 spans 15 residues. The V gene's germline CDR1 is SGHTA and CDR2 FQGNSA. The CDR3 bases are TGTGCCAGCAGATATAGGACAGGGGCCTACAATGAGCAGTTCTTC. The encoded protein is CASRYRTGAYNEQFF.

The chain uses TRBV19 and TRBJ1-1; the D is unclear. In germline, CDR1 is LNHDA, CDR2 SQIVND (reference sequence). The ends were cut back, 5 bases at V and 5 bases at J, with 12 bases in the middle. The CDR3 covers 13 residues. CDR3 residues: CASSSRGGTEAFF. In DNA form, the CDR3 reads TGTGCCAGTAGTTCCCGGGGAGGAACTGAAGCTTTCTTT.